These 32 T cell receptor beta chains originate from one sample sequenced in a study of CD8+ T cells in alopecia areata. Extracted RNA was reverse transcribed, and the resulting cDNA served as sequencing template. Sequencing was performed with immunoSEQ multiplex PCR; in TCRdb, only in-frame clones are kept and a portion is missing. The table includes around 100,000 clones, around 38% detected once. Sequenced input: CD4+ T cells sorted from blood. The receptor set was obtained from a human donor with alopecia areata.

The J gene is TRBJ2-3, the V gene TRBV5-6; 7 bases are a match to TRBD2. This CDR3 is built from 16 residues. V gave up 4 bases and J gave up 2 bases; unmatched junction bases: 10. Germline V gene sequence: CDR1 SGHDT, CDR2 YYEEEE. The CDR3 sequence is CASSPLTSRSTDTQYF. DNA for the CDR3: TGTGCCAGCAGCCCCCTGACTAGCAGATCCACAGATACGCAGTATTTT. The full variable domain, its missing parts supplied by reference TRBV5-6 and TRBJ2-3, is DAGVTQSPTHLIKTRGQQVTLRCSPKSGHDTVSWYQQALGQGPQFIFQYYEEEERQRGNFPDRFSGHQFPNYSSELNVNALLLGDSALYLCASSPLTSRSTDTQYFGPGTRLTVL.

As regards this clone: Compared with germline, one end of the junction differs, possibly owing to a read error. The CDR3 sequence: CASSPTGTSEQFF. CDR3 sequence (DNA): TGTGCTAGCAGCCCGACAGGGACCAGTGAGCAGTTCTTC. The chain employs TRBV7-7 and TRBJ2-1; 7 bases are a match to TRBD1. Germline CDR1 is SSHAT and CDR2 is FNYEAQ (reference sequence). This CDR3 is 13 amino acids long.

This clone was observed once. The chain is built from TRBV7-2 and TRBJ2-1; D not resolved. Germline V gene sequence: CDR1 SGHTA, CDR2 FQGNSA. V lost 1 base, J lost 0 bases, and 7 bases lay in between. The CDR3 extends over 15 amino acids. The CDR3 here is CASSLVDGSYNEQFF. DNA for the CDR3: TGTGCCAGCAGCTTAGTAGACGGCTCCTACAATGAGCAGTTCTTC.

In this sample, this clone turned up a few times. The chain joins TRBV2 to TRBJ2-5, with TRBD2 matching over 8 bases. CDR3 length equals 13 residues. The V and J ends lost 7 bases and 3 bases, in that order; junction bases with no gene match: 4. In germline, CDR1 is SNHLY, CDR2 FYNNEI. The CDR3 spells CASISLAEETQYF. CDR3 coding DNA: TGTGCCAGCATCTCACTAGCGGAAGAGACCCAGTACTTC. The variable domain in full, with the rest retrieved from reference TRBV2 and TRBJ2-5, is EPEVTQTPSHQVTQMGQEVILRCVPISNHLYFYWYRQILGQKVEFLVSFYNNEISEKSEIFDDQFSVERPDGSNFTLKIRSTKLEDSAMYFCASISLAEETQYFGPGTRLLVL.

This chain connects TRBV28 to TRBJ2-7, with D unresolved. The CDR3 has 14 amino acids. V shed 3 bases and J shed 3 bases, with 12 bases lying between them. Germline CDR1 MDHEN, CDR2 SYDVKM. CDR3 in amino acids: CASSFEDRNYEQYF. In DNA form, the CDR3 reads TGTGCCAGCAGTTTTGAGGACCGGAACTACGAGCAGTACTTC.

This clone showed up just a few times. The rearrangement joins TRBV4-2 to TRBJ2-5, with a tentative D call TRBD2 (5 bases). Germline lookup yields CDR1 LGHNA and CDR2 YNFKEQ. This CDR3 contains 14 residues. Trimming stripped 4 bases from V and 5 bases from J, with 14 bases between. The CDR3: CASSRGEVPETQYF. Written as DNA, the CDR3 is TGTGCCAGCAGCCGGGGAGAGGTTCCTGAGACCCAGTACTTC.

This clone was found once. The chain couples TRBV5-1 to TRBJ2-3; D unresolved. V lost 0 bases, J lost 0 bases, and 2 bases lay in between. There are 13 residues in the CDR3. Germline V gives CDR1 SGHRS, CDR2 YFSETQ. In nucleotides, the CDR3 is TGCGCCAGCAGCTTGGGAAGCACAGATACGCAGTATTTT. This gives the protein CASSLGSTDTQYF. Variable domain in full (rest from reference TRBV5-1 and TRBJ2-3): KAGVTQTPRYLIKTRGQQVTLSCSPISGHRSVSWYQQTPGQGLQFLFEYFSETQRNKGNFPGRFSGRQFSNSRSEMNVSTLELGDSALYLCASSLGSTDTQYFGPGTRLTVL.

This chain links TRBV6-6 with TRBJ2-5; no definite D call. Between the trimmed V and J ends, which lost 8 bases and 4 bases, there was a span of 2 bases. The CDR3 loop spans 9 amino acids. CDR1 MNHNY and CDR2 SVGAGI come from the germline V gene (reference sequence). The CDR3 sequence: CASGETQYF. The CDR3 DNA follows: TGTGCCAGCGGAGAGACCCAGTACTTC.

The chain joins TRBV5-1 to TRBJ2-3, with 13 nucleotides matching TRBD2. This CDR3 spans 18 amino acids. Germline trimming cut 1 base from V and 4 bases from J; bases unmatched to any gene: 9. Germline V CDR1 and CDR2: SGHRS, YFSETQ. Written as DNA, the CDR3 is TGCGCCAGCAGCTTGAAACTAGCGGGGGGGCGATTCGCAGATACGCAGTATTTT. Protein product: CASSLKLAGGRFADTQYF.

This chain uses TRBV7-2 with TRBJ2-5, with D perhaps matching TRBD1 (6 bases). V lost 5 bases and J 2 bases, leaving 12 bases between the germline ends. Germline V gene sequence: CDR1 SGHTA, CDR2 FQGNSA. The CDR3 covers 14 residues. This CDR3 reads CASSLQGWQETQYF. CDR3 nucleotides: TGTGCCAGCAGCCTACAGGGATGGCAAGAGACCCAGTACTTC.

The V gene is TRBV10-1, the J gene TRBJ2-2; D gene ambiguous. The ends were cut back, 8 bases at V and 3 bases at J, with 7 bases in the middle. The CDR3 is 12 amino acids. Germline lookup yields CDR1 WNHNN and CDR2 SYGVQD (reference sequence). The CDR3 reads CASGIDTGELFF. As DNA, the CDR3 is TGCGCCAGCGGGATCGACACCGGGGAGCTGTTTTTT.

This clone appeared a few times. CDR3 DNA sequence: TGTGCCAGCAGCTCCGGGACAGGGACATCCTACGAGCAGTACTTC. It specifies CASSSGTGTSYEQYF. This chain links TRBV7-9 with TRBJ2-7; TRBD1 matches 9 bases. The CDR3 covers 15 residues. V was pared by 4 bases and J by 1 base, with 5 bases of the junction left unmatched. Per germline, CDR1 SEHNR and CDR2 FQNEAQ (reference sequence).

This clone was detected a few times. The chain combines TRBV10-3 with TRBJ2-7, with a tentative D call TRBD1 (6 bases). The germline V gene has CDR1 ENHRY and CDR2 SYGVKD. The V and J ends lost 6 bases and 6 bases respectively, with 12 bases between them. This CDR3 has 12 amino acids. CDR3 sequence (DNA): TGTGCCATCAGCAGACAGGTTACCGAGCAGTACTTC. Translated, it gives CAISRQVTEQYF.

This clone has just a few counts. V gene TRBV18 combines with J gene TRBJ2-7; TRBD1 agrees at 7 bases. The CDR3 is 13 amino acids. Unmatched junction bases numbered 5, after V lost 3 bases and J lost 6 bases. Per germline, CDR1 KGHSH and CDR2 LQKENI. The CDR3 coding sequence is TGTGCCAGCTCACCGGGACAGTTTCTCGAGCAGTACTTC. It is translated as CASSPGQFLEQYF.

This clone showed up just a few times. The chain carries TRBV28 and TRBJ2-1; TRBD2 matches at 7 bases. The germline V gene has CDR1 MDHEN and CDR2 SYDVKM. The CDR3 covers 14 residues. The V and J ends lost 7 bases and 1 base, in that order; junction bases with no gene match: 4. The CDR3 here is CASIKAGSYNEQFF. The CDR3 DNA reads TGTGCCAGCATCAAAGCGGGGTCCTACAATGAGCAGTTCTTC. Full variable domain (outside the CDR3, taken from reference TRBV28 and TRBJ2-1): DVKVTQSSRYLVKRTGEKVFLECVQDMDHENMFWYRQDPGLGLRLIYFSYDVKMKEKGDIPEGYSVSREKKERFSLILESASTNQTSMYLCASIKAGSYNEQFFGPGTRLTVL.

V and J are TRBV7-6 and TRBJ2-3; TRBD1 is a possible D gene (5 bases). Germline CDR1 is SGHVS and CDR2 is FNYEAQ. Trimming shortened V by 2 bases and J by 4 bases, and 13 bases separated the two germline ends. The CDR3 is made up of 15 amino acids. The CDR3 reads CASSLIFDRSDTQYF. The CDR3 DNA is TGTGCCAGCAGCTTAATCTTTGACAGATCAGATACGCAGTATTTT.

The chain links TRBV27 to TRBJ2-5; 10 nucleotides match TRBD2. Trimming at V came to 4 bases and at J to 5 bases, leaving 7 bases not matched to a gene. Germline lookup yields CDR1 MNHEY and CDR2 SMNVEV (reference sequence). The CDR3 sequence is 15 residues long. The CDR3 loop is CASSSPSGSSETQYF. Here the CDR3 DNA reads TGTGCCAGCAGTTCCCCTAGCGGGAGTAGCGAGACCCAGTACTTC.

There are a few counts of this clone. V is TRBV25-1 and J is TRBJ2-1; D is unresolved. CDR1 is MGHDK and CDR2 is SYGVNS in the germline V gene. The V end was cut by 5 bases, the J end by 4 bases, with 9 bases between. This CDR3 contains 13 residues. CDR3 sequence reads: CASSKRPYNEQFF. The CDR3, as DNA: TGTGCCAGCAGTAAAAGACCGTACAATGAGCAGTTCTTC.

This clone was observed at least ten times. This sample also contains other DNA sequences that code for the same CDR3. The rearrangement joins TRBV29-1 to TRBJ2-1, with a tentative D call TRBD2 (5 bases). Germline-derived CDR1 and CDR2 are SQVTM and ANQGSEA. Trimming removed 6 bases at V and 7 bases at J, with 10 bases between. The CDR3 is 11 amino acids. CDR3 coding DNA: TGCAGCGTCGATCGGGGAAATGAGCAGTTCTTC. It translates to CSVDRGNEQFF.

This clone came up a few times. The CDR3 DNA sequence: TGTGCCAGCAGCAAGTCAGCTGGGACCACAGATACGCAGTATTTT. Protein product: CASSKSAGTTDTQYF. V and J are TRBV21-1 and TRBJ2-3. TRBV21-1 counts as a pseudogene. The CDR3 has 15 amino acids.

This chain connects TRBV29-1 to TRBJ1-1, with D possibly TRBD1 on 6 matching bases. Germline V gene data show CDR1 as SQVTM and CDR2 as ANQGSEA. The germline V and J ends were trimmed by 7 bases and 1 base, with 16 bases remaining between them. There are 14 residues in the CDR3. The CDR3 coding sequence is TGCAGCGCCACCCGCGGACAGAAGAACACTGAAGCTTTCTTT. Its protein product is CSATRGQKNTEAFF.

There are many counts of this clone. The V and J genes are TRBV19 and TRBJ2-3; D is unclear. Trimming left V 4 bases short and J 0 bases short, with 2 bases between. The germline CDR1 and CDR2 sequences are LNHDA and SQIVND (reference sequence). The CDR3 runs to 12 residues. The CDR3 DNA follows: TGTGCCAGTAGTACTAGCACAGATACGCAGTATTTT. This codes for CASSTSTDTQYF.

V gene TRBV30 combines with J gene TRBJ2-3; either TRBD1 or TRBD2 may fit D (5 bases each). Trimming took 0 bases from V and 2 from J, leaving 12 bases between them. CDR1 GTSNPN and CDR2 SVGIG come from the germline V gene (reference sequence). The CDR3 is 15 residues long. CDR3 bases: TGTGCCTGGAGTGTACGGGGCAGGGCCACAGATACGCAGTATTTT. Translation: CAWSVRGRATDTQYF.

This chain links TRBV7-8 with TRBJ2-5; D possibly corresponds to TRBD1 (6 bases). The CDR3 is made up of 16 amino acids. Trimming left V 5 bases short and J 1 base short, with 17 bases between. The germline V gene has CDR1 SGHVS and CDR2 FQNEAQ. CDR3 loop: CASSPRRGPSQETQYF. CDR3 nucleotide sequence: TGTGCCAGCAGCCCGCGCAGGGGTCCTTCCCAAGAGACCCAGTACTTC.

The table lists this clone with a few counts. The chain carries TRBV2 and TRBJ2-2, with 11 bases lining up with TRBD1. V dropped 6 bases and J dropped 5; count of bases not matched to a gene: 5. This CDR3 is 15 amino acids long. Per germline, CDR1 SNHLY and CDR2 FYNNEI. CDR3 region: CASSGQGARTGELFF. The CDR3 nucleotides read TGTGCCAGCAGCGGACAGGGGGCGAGGACCGGGGAGCTGTTTTTT.

This clone has at least ten counts. The gene calls are TRBV15 and TRBJ2-3; D possibly uses TRBD1 or TRBD2 (5 bases each). CDR3 size: 16 residues. CDR1 and CDR2 from the germline V gene are LNHNV and YYDKDF (reference sequence). Trimming shortened V by 5 bases and J by 0 bases, and 15 bases separated the two germline ends. This CDR3 reads CATSVLGTVSTDTQYF. DNA for the CDR3: TGTGCCACCAGCGTCCTCGGGACGGTTAGCACAGATACGCAGTATTTT.

The chain links TRBV4-1 to TRBJ1-5; D might be TRBD1 (5 bases). Germline CDR1 MGHRA, CDR2 YSYEKL. This CDR3 has 16 amino acids. The ends were cut back, 3 bases at V and 3 bases at J, with 15 bases in the middle. CDR3 residues: CASSQGRATFNQPQHF. CDR3 coding DNA: TGCGCCAGCAGCCAGGGCAGGGCCACTTTCAATCAGCCCCAGCATTTT.

CDR3 bases: TGTGCCATCGGCCGGAGTGGAACAGATACGCAGTATTTT. This sequence encodes CAIGRSGTDTQYF. V gene TRBV7-2 combines with J gene TRBJ2-3; D not certain. Per germline, CDR1 SGHTA and CDR2 FQGNSA. Deletions cut 10 bases from V and 3 bases from J, with 14 bases between. There are 13 residues in the CDR3. Based on the CDR3 plus reference TRBV7-2 and TRBJ2-3, the full variable domain is GAGVSQSPSNKVTEKGKDVELRCDPISGHTALYWYRQSLGQGLEFLIYFQGNSAPDKSGLPSDRFSAERTGGSVSTLTIQRTQQEDSAVYLCAIGRSGTDTQYFGPGTRLTVL.

Written as DNA, the CDR3 is TGTGCCAGCAGTTTGGGTGTACAGGGCTACGAGCAGTACTTC. This codes for CASSLGVQGYEQYF. The V call is TRBV27, the J call TRBJ2-7; weak D call: TRBD1 (6 bases). Trimming took off 3 bases at V and 3 bases at J, with 12 bases between the two ends. This CDR3 contains 14 residues. Germline loops: CDR1 MNHEY, CDR2 SMNVEV (reference sequence).

The chain employs TRBV4-3 and TRBJ2-1, with D unresolved. Germline V gives CDR1 LGHNA, CDR2 YSLEER. The V gene lost 0 bases and the J gene lost 11 bases, with 14 bases spanning the gap. The length of the CDR3 is 14 residues. CDR3 protein: CASSQDGSQIQQFF. The CDR3 nucleotides read TGCGCCAGCAGCCAAGATGGTAGCCAGATACAGCAGTTCTTC.

This clone came up once. The J gene is TRBJ2-1, the V gene TRBV4-1; no reliable D call. Per germline, CDR1 MGHRA and CDR2 YSYEKL. V was cut by 2 bases and J by 4 bases, with 15 bases left in between. The CDR3 extends over 16 amino acids. The DNA of the CDR3 is TGCGCCAGCAGCCAAACGAGTCTGCGTCTATACAATGAGCAGTTCTTC. It encodes CASSQTSLRLYNEQFF.

This chain uses TRBV6-6 with TRBJ1-1; no clear D gene. This CDR3 spans 13 amino acids. V was cut by 5 bases and J by 4 bases, with 11 bases left in between. CDR1 and CDR2 (germline): MNHNY, SVGAGI (reference sequence). The CDR3: CASSTREATEAFF. The CDR3 DNA sequence: TGTGCCAGCAGTACCCGGGAGGCCACTGAAGCTTTCTTT.